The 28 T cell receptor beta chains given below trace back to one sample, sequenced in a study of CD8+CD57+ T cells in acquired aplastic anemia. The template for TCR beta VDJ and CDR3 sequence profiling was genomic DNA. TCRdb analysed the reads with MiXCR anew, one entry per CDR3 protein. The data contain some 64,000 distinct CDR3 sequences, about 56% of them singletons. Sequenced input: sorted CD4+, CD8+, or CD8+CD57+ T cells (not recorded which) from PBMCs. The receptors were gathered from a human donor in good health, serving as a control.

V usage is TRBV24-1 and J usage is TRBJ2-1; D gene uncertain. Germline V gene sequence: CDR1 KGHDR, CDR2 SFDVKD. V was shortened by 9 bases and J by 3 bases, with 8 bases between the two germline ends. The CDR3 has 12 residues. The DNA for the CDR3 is TGTGCCACCGCTAGTGGCTACAATGAGCAGTTCTTC. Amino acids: CATASGYNEQFF.

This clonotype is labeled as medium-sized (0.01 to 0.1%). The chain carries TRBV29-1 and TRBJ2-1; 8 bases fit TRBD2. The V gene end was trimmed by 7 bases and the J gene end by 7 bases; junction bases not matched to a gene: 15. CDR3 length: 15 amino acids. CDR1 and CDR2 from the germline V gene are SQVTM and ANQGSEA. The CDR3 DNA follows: TGCAGCGGCCTTGTTGGGGCGGGAGGTCGGAATGAGCAGTTCTTC. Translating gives CSGLVGAGGRNEQFF.

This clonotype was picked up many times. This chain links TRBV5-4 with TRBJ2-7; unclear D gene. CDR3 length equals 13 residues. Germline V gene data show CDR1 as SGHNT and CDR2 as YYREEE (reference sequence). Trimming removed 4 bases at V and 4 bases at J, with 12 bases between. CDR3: CASSLTGTYEQYF. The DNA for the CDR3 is TGTGCCAGCAGCCTGACCGGAACATACGAGCAGTACTTC.

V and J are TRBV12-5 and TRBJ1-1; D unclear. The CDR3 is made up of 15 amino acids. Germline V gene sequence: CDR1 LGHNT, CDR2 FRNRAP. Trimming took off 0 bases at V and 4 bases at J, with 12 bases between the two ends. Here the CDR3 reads CASGLVRASPTEAFF. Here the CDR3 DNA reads TGTGCTAGTGGTTTGGTACGCGCGTCACCCACTGAAGCTTTCTTT.

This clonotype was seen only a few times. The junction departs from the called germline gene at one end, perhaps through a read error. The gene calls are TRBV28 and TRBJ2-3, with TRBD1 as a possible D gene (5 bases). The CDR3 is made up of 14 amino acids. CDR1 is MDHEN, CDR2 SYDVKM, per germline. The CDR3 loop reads CASSPPNRSDAQYF. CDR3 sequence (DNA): TGTGCCAGCAGTCCACCTAACAGGTCAGATGCGCAGTATTTT.

DNA for the CDR3: TGCAGTGCTAGCTTAGACAGGACCCATGGCTACACCTTC. It specifies CSASLDRTHGYTF. The chain joins TRBV20-1 to TRBJ1-2; weak D call: TRBD1 (6 bases). The CDR3 covers 13 residues. The germline CDR1 and CDR2 sequences are DFQATT and SNEGSKA (reference sequence). Between the trimmed V and J ends, which lost 3 bases and 6 bases, there was a span of 14 bases.

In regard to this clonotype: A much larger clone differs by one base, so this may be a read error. For the CDR3, the DNA is TGTGCCAGCGGTCGACCGGGACGGGGGTTGGAGACCCAGTACTTC. As protein: CASGRPGRGLETQYF. V usage is TRBV9 and J usage is TRBJ2-5; D is possibly TRBD2 (6 bases). There are 15 residues in the CDR3. V lost 7 bases and J lost 5, with 21 bases in between. The V gene's germline CDR1 is SGDLS and CDR2 YYNGEE.

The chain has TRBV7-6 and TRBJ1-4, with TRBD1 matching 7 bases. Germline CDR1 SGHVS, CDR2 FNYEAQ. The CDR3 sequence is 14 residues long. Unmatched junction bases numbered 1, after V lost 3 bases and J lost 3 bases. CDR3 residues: CASSLTGSNEKLFF. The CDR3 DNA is TGTGCCAGCAGCTTGACAGGGTCTAATGAAAAACTGTTTTTT.

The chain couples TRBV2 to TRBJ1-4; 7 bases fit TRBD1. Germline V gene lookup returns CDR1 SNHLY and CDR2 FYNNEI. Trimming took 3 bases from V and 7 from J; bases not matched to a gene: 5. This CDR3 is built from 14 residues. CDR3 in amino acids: CASSERGLAEKLFF. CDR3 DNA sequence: TGTGCCAGCAGTGAGAGGGGGCTAGCTGAAAAACTGTTTTTT.

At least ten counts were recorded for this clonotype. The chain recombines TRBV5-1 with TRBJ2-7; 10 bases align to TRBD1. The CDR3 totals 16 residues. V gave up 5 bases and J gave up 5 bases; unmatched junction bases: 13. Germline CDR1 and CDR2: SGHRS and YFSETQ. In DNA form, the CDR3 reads TGCGCCAGCAGGACCGCCGGGACAGGGGTTTCCCACGAGCAGTACTTC. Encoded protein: CASRTAGTGVSHEQYF.

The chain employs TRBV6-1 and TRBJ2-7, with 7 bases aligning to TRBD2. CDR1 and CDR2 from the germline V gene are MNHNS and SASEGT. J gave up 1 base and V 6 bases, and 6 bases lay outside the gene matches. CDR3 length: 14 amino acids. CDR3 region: CASRRASGSYEQYF. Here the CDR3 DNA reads TGTGCCAGCAGAAGGGCTAGCGGATCCTACGAGCAGTACTTC.

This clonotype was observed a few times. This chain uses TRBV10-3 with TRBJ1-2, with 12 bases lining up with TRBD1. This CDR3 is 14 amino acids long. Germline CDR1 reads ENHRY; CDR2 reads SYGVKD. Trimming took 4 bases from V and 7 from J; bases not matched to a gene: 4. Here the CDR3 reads CAISGTGQGAGYTF. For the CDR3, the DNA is TGTGCCATCAGTGGAACGGGACAGGGGGCTGGCTACACCTTC.

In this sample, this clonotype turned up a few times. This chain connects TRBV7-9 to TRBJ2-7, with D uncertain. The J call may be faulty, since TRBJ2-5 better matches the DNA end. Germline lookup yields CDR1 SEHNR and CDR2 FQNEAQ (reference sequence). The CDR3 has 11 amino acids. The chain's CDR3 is CASSVVETQYF. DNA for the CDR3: TGTGCCAGCAGTGTAGTAGAGACCCAGTACTTC.

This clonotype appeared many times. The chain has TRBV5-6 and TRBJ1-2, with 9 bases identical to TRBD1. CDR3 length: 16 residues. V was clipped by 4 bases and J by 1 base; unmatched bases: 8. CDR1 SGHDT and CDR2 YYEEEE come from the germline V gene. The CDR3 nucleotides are TGTGCCAGCAGCGCTCCGGGACAGGGCTATAACTATGGCTACACCTTC. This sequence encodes CASSAPGQGYNYGYTF.

This chain's CDR3 is CSVQRGGDEQFF. Written as DNA, the CDR3 is TGCAGCGTGCAACGGGGGGGCGATGAGCAGTTCTTC. The chain links TRBV29-1 to TRBJ2-1; 8 positions match TRBD2. There are 12 residues in the CDR3. Unmatched junction bases numbered 6, after V lost 6 bases and J lost 8 bases. Germline V gene lookup returns CDR1 SQVTM and CDR2 ANQGSEA.

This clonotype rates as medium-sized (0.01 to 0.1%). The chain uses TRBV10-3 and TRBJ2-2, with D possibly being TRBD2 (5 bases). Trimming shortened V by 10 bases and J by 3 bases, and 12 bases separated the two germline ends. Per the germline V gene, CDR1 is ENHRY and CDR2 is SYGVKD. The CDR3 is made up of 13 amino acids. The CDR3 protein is CATRAGDTGELFF. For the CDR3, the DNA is TGTGCCACTCGTGCGGGTGACACCGGGGAGCTGTTTTTT.

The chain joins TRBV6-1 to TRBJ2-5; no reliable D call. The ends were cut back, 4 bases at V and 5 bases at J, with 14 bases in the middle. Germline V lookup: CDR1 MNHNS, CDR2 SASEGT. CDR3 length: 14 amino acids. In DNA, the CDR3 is TGTGCCAGCAGTGGTTACGACACCGGGGAGACCCAGTACTTC. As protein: CASSGYDTGETQYF.

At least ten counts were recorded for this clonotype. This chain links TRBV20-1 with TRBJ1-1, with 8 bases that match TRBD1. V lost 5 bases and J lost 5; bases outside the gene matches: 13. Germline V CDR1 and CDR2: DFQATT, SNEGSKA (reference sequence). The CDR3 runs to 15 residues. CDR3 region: CSAEPGQASGTEAFF. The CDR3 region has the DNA TGCAGTGCTGAACCGGGACAGGCGTCGGGTACTGAAGCTTTCTTT.

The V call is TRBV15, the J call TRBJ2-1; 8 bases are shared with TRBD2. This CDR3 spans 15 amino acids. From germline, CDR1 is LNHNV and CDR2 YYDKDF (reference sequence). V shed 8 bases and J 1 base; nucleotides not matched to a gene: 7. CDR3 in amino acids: CATVEAGGSYNEQFF. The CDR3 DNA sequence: TGTGCCACCGTGGAGGCGGGGGGATCCTACAATGAGCAGTTCTTC.

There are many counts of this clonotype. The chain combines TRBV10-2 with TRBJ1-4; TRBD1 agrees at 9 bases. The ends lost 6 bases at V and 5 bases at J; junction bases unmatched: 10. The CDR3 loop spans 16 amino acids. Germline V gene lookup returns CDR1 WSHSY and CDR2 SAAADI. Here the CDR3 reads CASRTGTGSVNEKLFF. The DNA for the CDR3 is TGCGCCAGCAGAACCGGGACAGGGTCGGTAAATGAAAAACTGTTTTTT.

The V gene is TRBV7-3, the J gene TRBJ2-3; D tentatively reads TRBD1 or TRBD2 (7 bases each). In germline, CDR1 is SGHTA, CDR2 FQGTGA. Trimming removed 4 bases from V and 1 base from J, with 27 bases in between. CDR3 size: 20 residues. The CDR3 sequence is CASSSGPTGKGGVRTDTQYF. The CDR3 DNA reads TGTGCCAGCAGCTCAGGCCCGACAGGGAAGGGGGGGGTCCGCACAGATACGCAGTATTTT.

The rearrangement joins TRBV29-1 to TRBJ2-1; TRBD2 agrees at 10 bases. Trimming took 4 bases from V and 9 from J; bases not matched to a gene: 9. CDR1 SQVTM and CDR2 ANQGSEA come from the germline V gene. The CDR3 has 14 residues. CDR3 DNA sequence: TGCAGCGTTGGAACTAGCGGGGCTAAGGGTGAGCAGTTCTTC. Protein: CSVGTSGAKGEQFF.

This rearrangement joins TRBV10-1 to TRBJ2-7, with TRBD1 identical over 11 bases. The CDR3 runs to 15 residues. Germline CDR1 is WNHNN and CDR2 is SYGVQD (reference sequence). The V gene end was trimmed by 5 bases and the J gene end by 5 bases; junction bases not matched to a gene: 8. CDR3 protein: CASSQDRGQIDEQYF. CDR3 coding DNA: TGCGCCAGCAGTCAGGACAGGGGGCAGATCGACGAGCAGTACTTC.

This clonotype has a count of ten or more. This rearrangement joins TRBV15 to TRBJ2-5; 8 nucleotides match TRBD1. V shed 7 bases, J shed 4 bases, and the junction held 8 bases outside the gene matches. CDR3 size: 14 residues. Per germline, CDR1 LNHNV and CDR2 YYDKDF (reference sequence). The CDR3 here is CATTSGQDSETQYF. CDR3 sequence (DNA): TGTGCCACCACCTCGGGACAGGATTCAGAGACCCAGTACTTC.

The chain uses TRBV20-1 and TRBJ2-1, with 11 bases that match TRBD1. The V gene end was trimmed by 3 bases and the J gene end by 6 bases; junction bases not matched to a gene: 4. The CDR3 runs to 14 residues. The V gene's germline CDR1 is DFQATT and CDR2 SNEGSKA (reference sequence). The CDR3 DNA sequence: TGCAGTGCTAGGGGGACAGGGGGGGCCAATGAGCAGTTCTTC. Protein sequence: CSARGTGGANEQFF.

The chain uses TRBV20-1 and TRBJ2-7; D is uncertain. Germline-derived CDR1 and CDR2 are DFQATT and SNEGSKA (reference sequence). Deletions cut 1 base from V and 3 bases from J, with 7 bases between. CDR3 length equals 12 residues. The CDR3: CSARGSNYEQYF. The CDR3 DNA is TGCAGTGCTAGAGGAAGTAACTACGAGCAGTACTTC.

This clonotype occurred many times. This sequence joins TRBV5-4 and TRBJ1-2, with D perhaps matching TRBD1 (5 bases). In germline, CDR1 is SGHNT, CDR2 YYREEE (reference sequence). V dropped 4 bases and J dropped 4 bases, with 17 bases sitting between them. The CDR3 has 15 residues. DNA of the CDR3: TGTGCCAGCAGCAACCGGGGCGGCAGCCCCTATGGCTACACCTTC. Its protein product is CASSNRGGSPYGYTF. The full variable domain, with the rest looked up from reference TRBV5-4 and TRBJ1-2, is ETGVTQSPTHLIKTRGQQVTLRCSSQSGHNTVSWYQQALGQGPQFIFQYYREEENGRGNFPPRFSGLQFPNYSSELNVNALELDDSALYLCASSNRGGSPYGYTFGSGTRLTVV.

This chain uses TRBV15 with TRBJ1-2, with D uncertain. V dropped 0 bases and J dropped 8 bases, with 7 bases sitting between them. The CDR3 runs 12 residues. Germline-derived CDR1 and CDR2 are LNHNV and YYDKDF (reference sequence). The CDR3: CATSRDGGGYTF. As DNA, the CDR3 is TGTGCCACCAGCAGAGATGGTGGGGGCTACACCTTC.